This T cell receptor beta chain came from a study of early T cells in non-severe SARS-CoV-2 infection. From the 5' RACE reads, TCRdb called clonotypes with MiXCR, one entry per CDR3 protein. The data contain roughly 38,000 distinct CDR3 sequences, almost 6% of them singletons. The CDR3 is made up of 14 amino acids. The germline gives CDR1 DFQATT, CDR2 SNEGSKA (reference sequence). Unmatched junction bases numbered 7, after V lost 4 bases and J lost 6 bases. This clonotype was recorded many times. The receptor's source is an adult who was a healthcare worker with PCR-confirmed SARS-CoV-2 infection or an uninfected control (not recorded which). Sequenced material: whole blood. This chain joins TRBV20-1 and TRBJ2-4, with 9 bases lining up with TRBD2. This CDR3 is CSATGLAFGNIQYF. CDR3 DNA sequence: TGCAGTGCTACCGGACTAGCGTTCGGAAACATTCAGTACTTC.